The entry below describes one TCR beta chain. This specimen comes from a study of blood T cell repertoires in COVID-19. The wider study: The United States, Italy and Spain were the sources of the acute and convalescent COVID-19 samples.

Trimming left V 2 bases short and J 4 bases short, with 6 bases between. Germline V gene data show CDR1 as MNHEY and CDR2 as SMNVEV (reference sequence). The CDR3 is 13 residues long. In the study's own analysis: For nucleated cells, counts were estimated from reference gene primer amplification. TCRdb's table, derived via immunoSEQ multiplex PCR, lists solely in-frame clones and lacks some. The DNA was the basis for D and trimming; V, J and clone size are from that table. In the table there are approximately 69,000 clones, roughly 79% of which are singletons. The sequence derives from a woman aged 70 to 79 with acute or convalescent COVID-19. Source material: peripheral blood. The chain has TRBV27 and TRBJ1-5; no clear D. CDR3 loop: CASSLGRNQPQHF. CDR3 nucleotide sequence: TGTGCCAGCAGTTTAGGCAGGAATCAGCCCCAGCATTTT.